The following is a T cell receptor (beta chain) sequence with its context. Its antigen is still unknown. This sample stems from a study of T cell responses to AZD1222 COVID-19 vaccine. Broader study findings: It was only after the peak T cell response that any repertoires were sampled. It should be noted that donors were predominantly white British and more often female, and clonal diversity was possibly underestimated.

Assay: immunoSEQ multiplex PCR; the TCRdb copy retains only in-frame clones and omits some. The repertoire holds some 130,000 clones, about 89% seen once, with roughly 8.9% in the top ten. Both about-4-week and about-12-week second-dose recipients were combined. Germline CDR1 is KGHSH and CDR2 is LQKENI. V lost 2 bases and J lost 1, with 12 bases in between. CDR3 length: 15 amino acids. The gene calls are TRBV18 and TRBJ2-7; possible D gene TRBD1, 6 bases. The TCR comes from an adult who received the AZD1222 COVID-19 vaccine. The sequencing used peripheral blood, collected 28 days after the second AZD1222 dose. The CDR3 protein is CASSPGPGVSYEQYF. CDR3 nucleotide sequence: TGTGCCAGCTCACCAGGGCCAGGGGTGTCCTACGAGCAGTACTTC.